This is a list of T cell receptor beta chains from one sample in a study of T cell changes during pregnancy in multiple sclerosis. Assay: immunoSEQ multiplex PCR; the TCRdb copy retains only in-frame clones and omits some. The sample consists of over 45,000 clones, less than 90% of them appearing once. The material was CD4+ T cells from peripheral blood mononuclear cells, obtained in the third trimester of pregnancy. The receptors shown here come from a female donor with multiple sclerosis, enrolled in a pregnancy study. Each CDR3 is given with its conserved first and last residue. D genes are given only for firm matches. A clone size is listed for some rows: how often the clone was seen (once, few, many), or a class if it is expanded.

d_call | j_call | v_call | clone_size | cdr3_nt | cdr3_aa
- | TRBJ2-2 | TRBV4-3 | - | TGCGCCAGCAGCCAAGGACAGCTTGGTGGGGAGCTGTTTTTT | CASSQGQLGGELFF
- | TRBJ2-1 | TRBV6-1 | - | TGTGCCAGCAGTGCAGATTACAATGAGCAGTTCTTC | CASSADYNEQFF
- | TRBJ1-2 | TRBV2 | few | TGTGCCAGCACAGGGGTGCTCTACTATGGCTACACCTTC | CASTGVLYYGYTF
- | TRBJ2-7 | TRBV7-9 | once | TGTGCCAGCTCAGCGGCCTACGAGCAGTACTTC | CASSAAYEQYF
- | TRBJ1-1 | TRBV9 | - | TGTGCCAGCAGCGTTCTGGCCTACACTGAAGCTTTCTTT | CASSVLAYTEAFF
- | TRBJ2-3 | TRBV7-2 | once | TGTGCCAGCAGCCCCATCCGGGGAGATACGCAGTATTTT | CASSPIRGDTQYF
- | TRBJ1-1 | TRBV12-5 | - | TGTGCTAGTGGTTTTCGTCCGGACACTGAAGCTTTCTTT | CASGFRPDTEAFF
TRBD2 | TRBJ2-3 | TRBV13 | - | TGTGCCAGCAGCTTACCAGGCAGCGGGAGCCCAGATACGCAGTATTTT | CASSLPGSGSPDTQYF
TRBD2 | TRBJ2-5 | TRBV7-6 | - | TGTGCCAGCAGCCCCTCAACGGGGAGGGCCGCGGAGACCCAGTACTTC | CASSPSTGRAAETQYF
TRBD2 | TRBJ2-1 | TRBV4-1 | - | TGCGCCAGCAGCCAAGATGGGGGACTAGCGGCCTTCAATGAGCAGTTCTTC | CASSQDGGLAAFNEQFF
- | TRBJ1-1 | TRBV30 | - | TGTGCCTGGAGTGTACGCGCGGAGGGGGAAGCTTTCTTT | CAWSVRAEGEAFF
- | TRBJ2-6 | TRBV29-1 | - | TGCAGCGCCTTCCGGGACATAGGTTCTGGGGCCAACGTCCTGACTTTC | CSAFRDIGSGANVLTF
- | TRBJ1-1 | TRBV6-1 | - | TGTGCCAGCAGTGAACGGGGGGGCGGCACTGAAGCTTTCTTT | CASSERGGGTEAFF
- | TRBJ2-7 | TRBV30 | - | TGTGCCTGGAGTGGGTCGAGGTCTTGGTACTTC | CAWSGSRSWYF
- | TRBJ2-7 | TRBV10-3 | - | TGTGCCAGCGCGAAGACTACAGGGACACTCTACGAGCAGTACTTC | CASAKTTGTLYEQYF
TRBD1 | TRBJ1-5 | TRBV2 | - | TGTGCCAGCTCGGACAGGGGTAGGAGTCAGCCCCAGCATTTT | CASSDRGRSQPQHF
TRBD2 | TRBJ2-5 | TRBV6-1 | once | TGTGCCAGCAGCCAGGAGGCGGGGGGGTACGAGACCCAGTACTTC | CASSQEAGGYETQYF
TRBD1 | TRBJ1-5 | TRBV29-1 | - | TGCAGCGCCAAGACAGGGGGGGGCTTAAATCAGCCCCAGCATTTT | CSAKTGGGLNQPQHF
TRBD1 | TRBJ2-3 | TRBV10-3 | - | TGTGCCATCAGTGACTCTCAGGGGGTTTGGAGCACAGATACGCAGTATTTT | CAISDSQGVWSTDTQYF
TRBD2 | TRBJ2-7 | TRBV30 | - | TGTGCCTGTAGATTCGGGGGGTGGAGCTCCTACGAGCAGTACTTC | CACRFGGWSSYEQYF
- | TRBJ1-2 | TRBV25-1 | - | TGTGCCAGCAGTGAACAGGGTTTGGACTATGGCTACACCTTC | CASSEQGLDYGYTF
- | TRBJ2-7 | TRBV5-1 | - | TGCGCCAGCAGCTTCGGGACACCCTCCTACGAGCAGTACTTC | CASSFGTPSYEQYF
TRBD1 | TRBJ1-5 | TRBV15 | - | TGTGCCACCAGCAGAGATCTCAGGGGGCTAGGGGGGGGCAATCAGCCCCAGCATTTT | CATSRDLRGLGGGNQPQHF
TRBD1 | TRBJ1-4 | TRBV7-2 | - | TGTGCCAGCAGCTTTAGACCCCTACAGGGGACTAATGAAAAACTGTTTTTT | CASSFRPLQGTNEKLFF
- | TRBJ1-1 | TRBV28 | - | TGTGCCAGCACCCAGCCCGCGGGGAACACTGAAGCTTTCTTT | CASTQPAGNTEAFF
- | TRBJ2-7 | TRBV18 | medium-sized | TGTGCCAGCTCACCCGGGGAATCCTACGAGCAGTACTTC | CASSPGESYEQYF
- | TRBJ2-5 | TRBV5-6 | - | TGTGCCAGCAGCTGGAATAGCGCGGAGACCCAGTACTTC | CASSWNSAETQYF
TRBD2 | TRBJ2-2 | TRBV18 | - | TGTGCCAGCTCACCACCCGGACTAGCGGTCGGCACCGGGGAGCTGTTTTTT | CASSPPGLAVGTGELFF
TRBD2 | TRBJ2-3 | TRBV5-1 | - | TGCGCCAGCAGCTTCCCGACGGGAGGGCCTAACACAGATACGCAGTATTTT | CASSFPTGGPNTDTQYF
TRBD1 | TRBJ2-1 | TRBV2 | - | TGTGCCGTTTCCAGGGAATGGACAGGGACGAATGAGCAGTTCTTC | CAVSREWTGTNEQFF
- | TRBJ2-1 | TRBV18 | - | TGTGCCAGCTCACCACGGGCTCCAGCGGGTGACAATGAGCAGTTCTTC | CASSPRAPAGDNEQFF
- | TRBJ2-7 | TRBV11-2 | - | TGTGCCAGCAGCTTAGAGGGGGTGGGGGAGGCCTTCTACGAGCAGTACTTC | CASSLEGVGEAFYEQYF
- | TRBJ2-2 | TRBV7-8 | - | TGTGCCAGCAGGACAGGTGCGAACACCGGGGAGCTGTTTTTT | CASRTGANTGELFF
- | TRBJ1-1 | TRBV7-2 | few | TGTGCCAGCAGCTTAGGGGCGTGGAACACTGAAGCTTTCTTT | CASSLGAWNTEAFF
TRBD2 | TRBJ2-1 | TRBV11-2 | - | TGTGCCAGCAGCTTAGAGGCTAGCGGATACAATGAGCAGTTCTTC | CASSLEASGYNEQFF
TRBD1 | TRBJ1-4 | TRBV19 | - | TGTGCCAGTAGTGCGGGACAGGGAGTAACTAATGAAAAACTGTTTTTT | CASSAGQGVTNEKLFF
- | TRBJ1-5 | TRBV19 | once | TGTGCCAGTAGTTTACAGGGTCGCGGCAATCAGCCCCAGCATTTT | CASSLQGRGNQPQHF
TRBD2 | TRBJ2-2 | TRBV5-4 | - | TGTGCCAGCAGCACGGGAGGGTCCACCGGGGAGCTGTTTTTT | CASSTGGSTGELFF
- | TRBJ1-1 | TRBV9 | - | TGTGCCAGCAGCCCTTTTCGGACACTGAACACTGAAGCTTTCTTT | CASSPFRTLNTEAFF
- | TRBJ2-2 | TRBV29-1 | - | TGCAGCGTTGGGTTCTGGGGAGAAAGGAACACCGGGGAGCTGTTTTTT | CSVGFWGERNTGELFF
TRBD2 | TRBJ2-2 | TRBV30 | - | TGTGCCTGGAGTACCCGACTAGCTGCCGGGGAGCTGTTTTTT | CAWSTRLAAGELFF
- | TRBJ2-2 | TRBV7-3 | - | TGTGCCAGCAGCCCGAGAGGGGGGGCGGGACTGAACACCGGGGAGCTGTTTTTT | CASSPRGGAGLNTGELFF
TRBD1 | TRBJ1-2 | TRBV27 | - | TGTGCCAGCAGTTTATCTGGTAGGACAGGAGACTTCTATGGCTACACCTTC | CASSLSGRTGDFYGYTF
- | TRBJ1-4 | TRBV2 | - | TGTGCCAGCAGTGAATTGGGCAGGGGCGGCGAAAAACTGTTTTTT | CASSELGRGGEKLFF
- | TRBJ2-7 | TRBV6-6 | - | TGTGCCAGCAGCCCCCGTAGGCCCGGGAGTCTGTACTTC | CASSPRRPGSLYF
- | TRBJ2-1 | TRBV30 | - | TGTGCCTGGAGTGTTATGGCAAATGAGCAGTTCTTC | CAWSVMANEQFF
TRBD1 | TRBJ1-2 | TRBV7-2 | - | TGTGCCAGCAGCCACCGACAGGGTGGACTCTATGGCTACACCTTC | CASSHRQGGLYGYTF
- | TRBJ1-6 | TRBV2 | - | TGTGCCAGCAGTGAATTGGGTCCGGGGAATTCACCCCTCCACTTT | CASSELGPGNSPLHF
- | TRBJ2-7 | TRBV20-1 | - | TGCAGTGCCCTTGACAGCTACGAGCAGTACTTC | CSALDSYEQYF